Each of the 23 T cell receptor beta chains below was sequenced from the same sample in a study of T cell responses to AZD1222 COVID-19 vaccine (dated by TCRdb to the early 2020s). Libraries were made using the immunoSEQ multiplex PCR assay. TCRdb provides this immuneACCESS table in a form limited to in-frame rearrangements. Some clones are lacking; in checked studies, under half of them reflect an unresolved V gene, and why the rest are absent is not known. The sample includes approximately 140,000 clones, with roughly 91% observed a single time. The ten largest clonotypes hold 4% to 5.5% of the sample. The time point label of this sample denotes: baseline before first vaccination. The sample consisted of peripheral blood, taken on day 0 of AZD1222 vaccination. All receptors come from an adult in good health.

The table lists this clone with a count of one. The chain joins TRBV2 to TRBJ1-5; no definite D call. Per germline, CDR1 SNHLY and CDR2 FYNNEI. The V end lost 1 base, the J end lost 5 bases, and 3 bases lay between the germline ends. The CDR3 runs to 12 residues. In DNA, the CDR3 is TGTGCCAGCAGTGAAGGTTATCAGCCCCAGCATTTT. It translates to CASSEGYQPQHF.

CDR3 protein: CASSSTSMETQYF. CDR3 sequence (DNA): TGTGCCAGCAGCTCGACTAGCATGGAGACCCAGTACTTC. The rearrangement links TRBV5-4 to TRBJ2-5; 7 bases fit TRBD2. There are 13 residues in the CDR3. The V segment lost 3 bases and the J segment 5 bases; nucleotides outside the gene matches: 4. Germline CDR1 and CDR2: SGHNT and YYREEE (reference sequence).

This clone was detected once. The V call is TRBV6-2 or TRBV6-3, the J call TRBJ2-5; 8 bases are shared with TRBD2. V lost 6 bases and J lost 2; bases outside the gene matches: 8. The CDR3 covers 15 residues. The germline V gene encodes CDR1 MNHEY and CDR2 SVGEGT. CDR3 in amino acids: CASSPRIAGQETQYF. The CDR3 DNA reads TGTGCCAGCAGCCCCCGAATAGCGGGGCAAGAGACCCAGTACTTC.

This chain links TRBV3-1 (or the pseudogene TRBV3-2) with TRBJ2-7; maybe TRBD2 (7 bases). V gave up 7 bases and J gave up 5 bases, with 15 bases separating them. In germline, CDR1 is LGHDT, CDR2 YNNKEL (reference sequence). CDR3 length equals 13 residues. The CDR3 coding sequence is TGTGCCAGCACTCGAGGGGGGGAAAACGAGCAGTACTTC. This codes for CASTRGGENEQYF.

This chain links TRBV18 with TRBJ2-7; a weak D match, TRBD1 (6 bases). This CDR3 has 14 amino acids. V lost 5 bases and J 4 bases, leaving 15 bases between the germline ends. Germline V gene sequence: CDR1 KGHSH, CDR2 LQKENI. The CDR3 DNA follows: TGTGCCAGCTCATATACAGGGCCGATTTACGAGCAGTACTTC. Protein sequence: CASSYTGPIYEQYF.

The V gene is TRBV4-2, the J gene TRBJ2-3; 11 bases are a match to TRBD2. Germline V CDR1 and CDR2: LGHNA, YNFKEQ. With 5 bases clipped from V and 1 base from J, the junction kept 11 bases outside the gene matches. The CDR3 is made up of 18 amino acids. DNA of the CDR3: TGTGCCAGCAGCTTGGCGATTTCGGGACTAGCGGGCACAGATACGCAGTATTTT. It encodes CASSLAISGLAGTDTQYF.

The J gene is TRBJ1-3, the V gene TRBV10-3, with 7 bases identical to TRBD1. Germline V gene lookup returns CDR1 ENHRY and CDR2 SYGVKD. The CDR3 is made up of 13 amino acids. The ends lost 11 bases at V and 3 bases at J; junction bases unmatched: 7. The CDR3 sequence is CAGKDRVGNTIYF. DNA for the CDR3: TGTGCCGGCAAAGACAGGGTTGGAAACACCATATATTTT.

This sequence joins TRBV6-5 and TRBJ1-1; maybe TRBD1 (5 bases). With 2 bases removed from V and 7 bases from J, the gap between germline ends came to 8 bases. This CDR3 comprises 12 residues. Germline V gene sequence: CDR1 MNHEY, CDR2 SVGAGI. The CDR3 spells CASSYRGVEAFF. CDR3 DNA sequence: TGTGCCAGCAGTTACCGGGGGGTTGAAGCTTTCTTT.

The V gene is TRBV5-1, the J gene TRBJ2-1; 8 bases agree with TRBD2. V gave up 4 bases and J gave up 8 bases; unmatched junction bases: 11. The CDR3 is 15 amino acids. Germline CDR1 is SGHRS and CDR2 is YFSETQ. CDR3 in DNA: TGCGCCAGCAGCCCGGGACTAGGGGCCTCAGATGAGCAGTTCTTC. This sequence encodes CASSPGLGASDEQFF.

The CDR3: CASSPRVAQETQYF. The CDR3 coding sequence is TGTGCCAGCAGCCCCAGGGTGGCTCAAGAGACCCAGTACTTC. The rearrangement uses TRBV7-2 and TRBJ2-5, with D perhaps matching TRBD1 (5 bases). Germline lookup yields CDR1 SGHTA and CDR2 FQGNSA. The CDR3 extends over 14 amino acids. V was trimmed by 5 bases and J by 2 bases, leaving 12 bases between them. The full variable domain, in which reference TRBV7-2 and TRBJ2-5 provide the parts outside the CDR3, is GAGVSQSPSNKVTEKGKDVELRCDPISGHTALYWYRQSLGQGLEFLIYFQGNSAPDKSGLPSDRFSAERTGGSVSTLTIQRTQQEDSAVYLCASSPRVAQETQYFGPGTRLLVL.

This clone came up a few times. The chain carries TRBV30 and TRBJ2-7; 9 bases are a match to TRBD1. Germline CDR1 and CDR2: GTSNPN and SVGIG (reference sequence). The CDR3 consists of 16 residues. Unmatched junction bases numbered 9, after V lost 0 bases and J lost 3 bases. This CDR3 reads CAWSVRVRDRDYEQYF. Written as DNA, the CDR3 is TGTGCCTGGAGTGTCAGGGTACGGGACAGGGACTACGAGCAGTACTTC.

This clone has a handful of counts. The rearrangement uses TRBV5-1 and TRBJ1-6; D is unresolved. Trimming shortened V by 0 bases and J by 6 bases, and 7 bases separated the two germline ends. This CDR3 region has 14 residues. Germline assignment: CDR1 SGHRS and CDR2 YFSETQ. CDR3 loop: CASSLAVGNSPLHF. CDR3 in DNA: TGCGCCAGCAGCTTGGCCGTCGGTAATTCACCCCTCCACTTT.

The rearrangement joins TRBV5-6 to TRBJ2-7; a weak D match, TRBD1 (5 bases). The V and J ends lost 0 bases and 5 bases respectively, with 9 bases between them. Germline V gives CDR1 SGHDT, CDR2 YYEEEE. The CDR3 runs to 13 residues. The CDR3 coding sequence is TGTGCCAGCAGCTTGGGCAGGGCCCACGAGCAGTACTTC. Encoded protein: CASSLGRAHEQYF.

The chain uses TRBV10-3 and TRBJ1-1; TRBD1 matches at 9 bases. Germline V gives CDR1 ENHRY, CDR2 SYGVKD. The CDR3 consists of 13 residues. The V and J ends lost 8 bases and 3 bases, in that order; junction bases with no gene match: 4. For the CDR3, the DNA is TGTGCCATCCTACAGGGGGCGGACACTGAAGCTTTCTTT. It codes for CAILQGADTEAFF.

This chain uses TRBV10-1 with TRBJ2-4; D is tentatively TRBD1 or TRBD2 (5 bases each). The CDR3 sequence is 16 residues long. V lost 0 bases to trimming and J lost 6 bases, with 15 bases between them. Germline V gene data show CDR1 as WNHNN and CDR2 as SYGVQD (reference sequence). As DNA, the CDR3 is TGCGCCAGCAGTGAGTCGAGGGGTACTAAGGGAAACATTCAGTACTTC. Residues: CASSESRGTKGNIQYF.

This chain uses TRBV12-5 with TRBJ2-7; tentative D call: TRBD2 (5 bases). The CDR3 has 13 amino acids. Between the trimmed V and J ends, which lost 6 bases and 7 bases, there was a span of 16 bases. CDR1 is LGHNT and CDR2 is FRNRAP in the germline V gene. The CDR3 region is CASGSRGVEEQYF. CDR3 nucleotide sequence: TGTGCTAGTGGATCCCGGGGAGTTGAGGAGCAGTACTTC. Looking up the rest from reference TRBV12-5 and TRBJ2-7 gives the full variable domain: DARVTQTPRHKVTEMGQEVTMRCQPILGHNTVFWYRQTMMQGLELLAYFRNRAPLDDSGMPKDRFSAEMPDATLATLKIQPSEPRDSAVYFCASGSRGVEEQYFGPGTRLTVT.

The chain links TRBV6-5 to TRBJ2-7; TRBD2 matches 10 bases. Per the germline V gene, CDR1 is MNHEY and CDR2 is SVGAGI. The CDR3 extends over 15 amino acids. V was clipped by 8 bases and J by 4 bases; unmatched bases: 11. The CDR3 bases are TGTGCCAGCGTTTTACTAGCGGGATCTAATTACGAGCAGTACTTC. It yields the protein CASVLLAGSNYEQYF.

The rearrangement joins TRBV4-1 to TRBJ2-1; D possibly corresponds to TRBD2 (6 bases). The CDR3 spans 15 residues. Germline V gene lookup returns CDR1 MGHRA and CDR2 YSYEKL. The V end was cut by 1 base, the J end by 5 bases, with 12 bases between. CDR3 DNA: TGCGCCAGCAGCCAAGGAGCGGGCTGGAACAATGAGCAGTTCTTC. It encodes CASSQGAGWNNEQFF.

The chain employs TRBV28 and TRBJ2-7; D unresolved. V lost 4 bases and J lost 2, with 18 bases in between. The CDR3 sequence is 16 residues long. Per germline, CDR1 MDHEN and CDR2 SYDVKM. The CDR3 is CASSYFQAPNPYEQYF. The CDR3 DNA follows: TGTGCCAGCAGTTACTTCCAGGCCCCTAATCCCTACGAGCAGTACTTC.

This clone has more than one count but fewer than ten. The chain has TRBV5-1 and TRBJ2-1, with D possibly being TRBD2 (6 bases). V gave up 1 base and J gave up 8 bases, with 10 bases separating them. CDR1 and CDR2 (germline): SGHRS, YFSETQ. This CDR3 region has 13 residues. CDR3 DNA: TGCGCCAGCAGCTTGTCGCGGGAACATGAGCAGTTCTTC. Translation: CASSLSREHEQFF.

J is TRBJ2-3 and V is TRBV24-1, with unresolved D. V lost 3 bases and J lost 3, with 6 bases in between. The germline gives CDR1 KGHDR, CDR2 SFDVKD. The CDR3 spans 13 residues. The chain's CDR3 is CATSDPATDTQYF. CDR3 sequence (DNA): TGTGCCACCAGTGATCCGGCTACAGATACGCAGTATTTT.

The chain uses TRBV7-9 and TRBJ2-7, with 9 nucleotides matching TRBD1. Germline CDR1 reads SEHNR; CDR2 reads FQNEAQ (reference sequence). This CDR3 is 15 amino acids long. The J segment lost 0 bases and the V segment lost 5 bases, leaving 5 bases of the junction unmatched. As DNA, the CDR3 is TGTGCCAGCAGCCGGACAGGGGCCTTCTCCTACGAGCAGTACTTC. This sequence encodes CASSRTGAFSYEQYF.

J is TRBJ2-7 and V is TRBV5-6; TRBD2 matches 8 bases. V dropped 1 base and J dropped 2; count of bases not matched to a gene: 5. This CDR3 comprises 15 residues. The germline V gene has CDR1 SGHDT and CDR2 YYEEEE. The DNA for the CDR3 is TGTGCCAGCAGCTTGAGGAGCGGGAGAACCTACGAGCAGTACTTC. Its protein product is CASSLRSGRTYEQYF. Combining the CDR3 with reference TRBV5-6 and TRBJ2-7 gives the whole variable domain DAGVTQSPTHLIKTRGQQVTLRCSPKSGHDTVSWYQQALGQGPQFIFQYYEEEERQRGNFPDRFSGHQFPNYSSELNVNALLLGDSALYLCASSLRSGRTYEQYFGPGTRLTVT.